Listed here are 19 T cell receptor beta chains from one sample, sequenced in a study of CXCR3-negative and CXCR3-positive naive CD8 T cells. Study-level findings and limits: Comparison of naive cells showed more hydrophobic TRB CDR3s in CXCR3-positive than in CXCR3-negative naive cells.

No antigens are known for them. With UMI labels, 5' RACE was used to prepare the TRB cDNA libraries. TCRdb reprocessed the 5' RACE reads and keeps a single row for each CDR3 protein, giving no DNA. Its table lists approximately 96,000 distinct CDR3 sequences. Specimen: naive CXCR3+ CD8+ T cells from blood. Subset in this sample: CD45RO-CCR7+CD27+CD95- naive CD8+ T cells expressing CXCR3 (TNR3+). The source of these receptors is a human donor in good health. Some clones in this sample may be carry-over from other donors' samples.

The rearrangement joins TRBV11-2 to TRBJ2-1; TCRdb designates TRBD1, a call that cannot be tested without DNA. This CDR3 comprises 11 residues. The germline V gene has CDR1 SGHAT and CDR2 FQNNGV. The CDR3 reads CASSFTREQFF. Using reference TRBV11-2 and TRBJ2-1 for the parts outside the CDR3, the full variable domain is EAGVAQSPRYKIIEKRQSVAFWCNPISGHATLYWYQQILGQGPKLLIQFQNNGVVDDSQLPKDRFSAERLKGVDSTLKIQPAKLEDSAVYLCASSFTREQFFGPGTRLTVL.

The chain links TRBV29-1 to TRBJ1-2; TCRdb outputs TRBD1, but without DNA this stays unchecked. Germline V gene sequence: CDR1 SQVTM, CDR2 ANQGSEA. This CDR3 spans 16 amino acids. CDR3: CSVEDGEDRSGYGYTF.

This chain joins TRBV29-1 and TRBJ2-3; TCRdb selects TRBD1, and the lack of DNA leaves this call unchecked. This CDR3 contains 13 residues. CDR1 SQVTM and CDR2 ANQGSEA come from the germline V gene. The CDR3 protein is CSVEGQGPDTQYF.

The CDR3 region is CASSWVRGGTGELFF. The chain carries TRBV28 and TRBJ2-2; TCRdb lists TRBD1, though no DNA is available to test this call. Per the germline V gene, CDR1 is MDHEN and CDR2 is SYDVKM. The CDR3 loop spans 15 amino acids.

This chain joins TRBV29-1 and TRBJ2-7; no DNA is available, so the TRBD1 call from TCRdb remains unchecked. There are 13 residues in the CDR3. Germline V gene data show CDR1 as SQVTM and CDR2 as ANQGSEA. CDR3: CSVEGDWAYEQYF.

The chain joins TRBV27 to TRBJ2-7; with no DNA, the TCRdb D assignment of TRBD2 cannot be verified. The CDR3 extends over 15 amino acids. The germline gives CDR1 MNHEY, CDR2 SMNVEV (reference sequence). This CDR3 reads CASSKTSGGAGEQYF.

J is TRBJ2-7 and V is TRBV3-1. The CDR3 totals 13 residues. Germline loops: CDR1 LGHDT, CDR2 YNNKEL (reference sequence). The CDR3 sequence is CASSQSRGYEQYF.

The chain is built from TRBV12-3 or TRBV12-4 and TRBJ2-1; TCRdb's D call, TRBD2, is unchecked because there is no DNA. The CDR3 is 16 residues long. CDR3 amino acids: CASSIDLAGFYNEQFF.

The chain couples TRBV14 to TRBJ1-1; the TCRdb call, TRBD1, lacks DNA for checking. The CDR3 is 13 amino acids. Germline V gene sequence: CDR1 SGHDN, CDR2 FVKESK. The CDR3 protein is CASSQAGQRKAFF.

The rearrangement joins TRBV21-1 to TRBJ2-1; TCRdb returns TRBD1, unconfirmable since there is no DNA. TRBV21-1 is marked as a pseudogene. This CDR3 spans 15 amino acids. The CDR3 is CASSKLIQGAHEQFF.

The CDR3 region is CSVRQANSYEQYF. This rearrangement joins TRBV29-1 to TRBJ2-7; TCRdb names TRBD1, which stays unverified in the absence of DNA. Germline V CDR1 and CDR2: SQVTM, ANQGSEA. This CDR3 region has 13 residues.

The chain carries TRBV27 and TRBJ1-6. CDR1 is MNHEY and CDR2 is SMNVEV in the germline V gene (reference sequence). The CDR3 is made up of 13 amino acids. CDR3 sequence: CASSLVESSPLHF.

This rearrangement joins TRBV20-1 to TRBJ2-1; TCRdb's D call of TRBD2 is untestable without DNA. The V gene's germline CDR1 is DFQATT and CDR2 SNEGSKA (reference sequence). This CDR3 region has 15 residues. The CDR3 loop is CSAKRTSGGGDEQFF.

The chain uses TRBV7-2 and TRBJ1-1; the D call of TRBD1 rests on TCRdb alone, since no DNA is present to check it. Germline-derived CDR1 and CDR2 are SGHTA and FQGNSA. The CDR3 has 16 residues. CDR3: CASLIWTAGKGPEAFF. Full variable domain (outside the CDR3, taken from reference TRBV7-2 and TRBJ1-1): GAGVSQSPSNKVTEKGKDVELRCDPISGHTALYWYRQSLGQGLEFLIYFQGNSAPDKSGLPSDRFSAERTGGSVSTLTIQRTQQEDSAVYLCASLIWTAGKGPEAFFGQGTRLTVV.

The chain has TRBV5-1 and TRBJ2-1; TCRdb's D gene call, TRBD1, goes unchecked for lack of DNA. CDR3 size: 14 residues. CDR1 is SGHRS and CDR2 is YFSETQ in the germline V gene. The CDR3 here is CAGSLAGRLNEQFF.

This rearrangement joins TRBV12-3 or TRBV12-4 to TRBJ2-2; the D gene TCRdb calls, TRBD1, cannot be checked with no DNA. This CDR3 region has 16 residues. CDR3 region: CASRKRTGAVAGELFF.

The rearrangement uses TRBV5-1 and TRBJ1-1; TCRdb indicates TRBD1, and absent DNA this call remains unverified. Germline V gene lookup returns CDR1 SGHRS and CDR2 YFSETQ. The CDR3 contains 17 residues. This CDR3 reads CASSFLPGQGYDTEAFF.

The chain has TRBV20-1 and TRBJ2-1; TCRdb returns TRBD1, unconfirmable since there is no DNA. The CDR3 length is 14 residues. Germline CDR1 and CDR2: DFQATT and SNEGSKA (reference sequence). The CDR3 is CSAPREGDYNEQFF.

The chain combines TRBV7-3 with TRBJ1-3. The CDR3 spans 14 residues. Looked up from germline, CDR1 is SGHTA and CDR2 is FQGTGA. This CDR3 is CASSQDSSGNTIYF.